This T cell receptor (beta chain) was captured by sequencing in a study of monozygotic twins with cystic fibrosis. General observations from the study: In 13 of 16 pairs, V gene usage was closest to the co-twin's. Clonality was generally low (median roughly 0.01), higher in the most severe patients. No link emerged between shared CDR3 counts and age, concordance or severity. Monozygotic CF twin pairs shared significantly more nucleotide-identical clonotypes than unrelated CF individuals did.

The germline CDR1 and CDR2 sequences are SGHAT and FQNNGV. Trimming took off 4 bases at V and 5 bases at J, with 21 bases between the two ends. This CDR3 contains 16 residues. Data came from immunoSEQ multiplex PCR; TCRdb stores just in-frame clones and leaves some out. In the table there are approximately 34,000 clones, around 96% of which are singletons. About this clone itself: Its antigen remains unidentified.

The material sequenced was blood. The source is a girl aged 2-9 years with cystic fibrosis. This sequence joins TRBV11-2 and TRBJ2-7; either TRBD1 or TRBD2 may supply D (5 bases each). The CDR3 loop reads CASSSVTGRPGHEQYF. The CDR3 bases are TGTGCCAGCAGCTCGGTTACGGGCAGGCCGGGGCACGAGCAGTACTTC.